This T cell receptor (beta chain) came from a study of T cell responses to AZD1222 COVID-19 vaccine. Sequencing used immunoSEQ multiplex PCR; TCRdb keeps in-frame clones, though not all of them. This table has 110,000 to 150,000 clones, approximately 91% appearing once. As regards this clone: Its antigen remains unknown.

Study-wide findings and caveats: Regions 160-218 and 743-854 held dominance among vaccine-associated CD4 TCRs, which spanned spike. Rises in breadth and depth of Spike-specific TCRs came after two AZD1222 doses.

The sequence was collected from an adult who received the AZD1222 COVID-19 vaccine. The specimen was peripheral blood, collected 28 days after the second AZD1222 dose.

CDR3 coding DNA: TGTGCCAGCAGCTTCCCCCCAGGGAACTCCTACAATGAGCAGTTCTTC. As protein: CASSFPPGNSYNEQFF. The V and J genes are TRBV9 and TRBJ2-1, with TRBD1 as a possible D gene (5 bases). The CDR3 is 16 residues long. Trimming removed 4 bases at V and 0 bases at J, with 14 bases between. The germline gives CDR1 SGDLS, CDR2 YYNGEE.